The clone carrying this TCR beta chain occurred once. The data are from a study of blood T cell repertoires in COVID-19. Germline V CDR1 and CDR2: SQVTM, ANQGSEA. The CDR3 has 13 amino acids. The germline V and J ends were trimmed by 7 bases and 0 bases, with 10 bases remaining between them. Clones were read by immunoSEQ multiplex PCR, and TCRdb kept only the in-frame ones, dropping some. The sample yields about 250,000 clones, around 89% seen once. Sequenced sample: peripheral blood. The rearrangement uses TRBV29-1 and TRBJ1-5, with D perhaps matching TRBD1 (6 bases). The source is a man aged 25 to 40 with acute or convalescent COVID-19. As DNA, the CDR3 is TGCAGCGCCATGGACAGTAGCAATCAGCCCCAGCATTTT. It specifies CSAMDSSNQPQHF.